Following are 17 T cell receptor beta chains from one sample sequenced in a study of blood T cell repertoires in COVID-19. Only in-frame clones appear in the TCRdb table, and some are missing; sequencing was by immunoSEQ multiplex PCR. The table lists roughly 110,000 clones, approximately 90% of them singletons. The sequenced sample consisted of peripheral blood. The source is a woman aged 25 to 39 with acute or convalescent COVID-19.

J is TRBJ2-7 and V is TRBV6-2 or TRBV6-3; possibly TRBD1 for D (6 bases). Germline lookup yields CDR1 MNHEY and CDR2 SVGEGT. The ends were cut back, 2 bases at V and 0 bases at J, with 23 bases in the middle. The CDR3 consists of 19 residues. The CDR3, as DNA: TGTGCCAGCAGTTACGGGTCCTTGGGGGCGATCCGCAGCTCCTACGAGCAGTACTTC. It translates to CASSYGSLGAIRSSYEQYF.

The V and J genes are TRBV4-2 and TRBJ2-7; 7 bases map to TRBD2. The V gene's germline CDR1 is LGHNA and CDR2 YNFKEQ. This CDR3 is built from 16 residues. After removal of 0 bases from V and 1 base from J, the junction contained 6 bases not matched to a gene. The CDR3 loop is CASSQDWVSGSYEQYF. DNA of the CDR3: TGTGCCAGCAGCCAAGATTGGGTTAGCGGGTCCTACGAGCAGTACTTC.

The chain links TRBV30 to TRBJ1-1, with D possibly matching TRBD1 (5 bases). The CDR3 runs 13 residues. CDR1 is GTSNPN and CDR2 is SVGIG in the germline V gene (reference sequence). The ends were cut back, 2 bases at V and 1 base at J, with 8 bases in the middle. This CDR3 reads CAWSSTGNTEAFF. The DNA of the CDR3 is TGTGCCTGGAGTTCCACAGGGAACACTGAAGCTTTCTTT.

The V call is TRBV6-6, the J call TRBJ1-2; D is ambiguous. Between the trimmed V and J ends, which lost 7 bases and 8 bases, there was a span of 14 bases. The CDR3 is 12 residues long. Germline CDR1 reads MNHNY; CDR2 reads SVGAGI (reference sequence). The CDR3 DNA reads TGTGCCAGCATTAAGTATGGAGGCGGCTACACCTTC. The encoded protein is CASIKYGGGYTF.

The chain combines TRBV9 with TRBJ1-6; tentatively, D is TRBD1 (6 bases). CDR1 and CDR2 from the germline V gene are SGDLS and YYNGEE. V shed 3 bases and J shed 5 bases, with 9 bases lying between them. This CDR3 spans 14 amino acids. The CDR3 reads CASSATGNNSPLHF. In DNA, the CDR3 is TGTGCCAGCAGCGCGACAGGCAATAATTCACCCCTCCACTTT.

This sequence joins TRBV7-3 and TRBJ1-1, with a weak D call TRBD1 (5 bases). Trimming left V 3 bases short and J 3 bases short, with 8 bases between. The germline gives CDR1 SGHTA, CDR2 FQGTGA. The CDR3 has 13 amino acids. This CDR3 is CASSLSGDTEAFF. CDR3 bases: TGTGCCAGCAGCTTGTCGGGGGACACTGAAGCTTTCTTT.

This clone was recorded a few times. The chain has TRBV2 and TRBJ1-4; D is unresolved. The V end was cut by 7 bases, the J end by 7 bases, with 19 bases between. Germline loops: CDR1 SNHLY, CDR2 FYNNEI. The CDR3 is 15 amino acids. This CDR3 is CASIRWRDLGEKLFF. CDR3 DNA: TGTGCCAGCATTAGGTGGAGGGATTTGGGTGAAAAACTGTTTTTT.

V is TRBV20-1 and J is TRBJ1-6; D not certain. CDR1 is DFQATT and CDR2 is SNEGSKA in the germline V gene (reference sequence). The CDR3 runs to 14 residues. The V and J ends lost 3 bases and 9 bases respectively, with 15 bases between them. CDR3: CSASRDIEGSPLHF. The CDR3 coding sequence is TGCAGTGCTAGTCGAGACATCGAGGGTTCACCCCTCCACTTT.

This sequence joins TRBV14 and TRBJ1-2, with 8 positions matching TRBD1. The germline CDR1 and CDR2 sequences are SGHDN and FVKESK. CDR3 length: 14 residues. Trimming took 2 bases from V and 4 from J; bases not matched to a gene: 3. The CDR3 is CASSQRTGIYGYTF. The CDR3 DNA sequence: TGTGCCAGCAGCCAACGGACAGGGATCTATGGCTACACCTTC. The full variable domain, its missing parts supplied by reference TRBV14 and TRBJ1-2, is EAGVTQFPSHSVIEKGQTVTLRCDPISGHDNLYWYRRVMGKEIKFLLHFVKESKQDESGMPNNRFLAERTGGTYSTLKVQPAELEDSGVYFCASSQRTGIYGYTFGSGTRLTVV.

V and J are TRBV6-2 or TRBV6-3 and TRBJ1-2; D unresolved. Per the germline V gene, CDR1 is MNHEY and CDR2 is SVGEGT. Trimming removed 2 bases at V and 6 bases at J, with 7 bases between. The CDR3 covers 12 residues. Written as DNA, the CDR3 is TGTGCCAGCAGTTACATCCAGGATGGCTACACCTTC. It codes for CASSYIQDGYTF.

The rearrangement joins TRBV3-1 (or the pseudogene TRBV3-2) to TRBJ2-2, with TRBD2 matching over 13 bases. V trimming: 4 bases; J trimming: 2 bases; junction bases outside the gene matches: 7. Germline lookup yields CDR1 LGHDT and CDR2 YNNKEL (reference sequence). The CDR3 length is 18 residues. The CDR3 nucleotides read TGTGCCAGCAGCCGGATGACTAGCGGGGGGACCAACACCGGGGAGCTGTTTTTT. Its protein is CASSRMTSGGTNTGELFF.

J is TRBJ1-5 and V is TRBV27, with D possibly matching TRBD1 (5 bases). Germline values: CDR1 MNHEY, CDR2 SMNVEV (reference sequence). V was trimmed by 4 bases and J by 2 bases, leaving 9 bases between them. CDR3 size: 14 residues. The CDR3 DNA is TGTGCCAGCAGTTCGGGGGACGGCAATCAGCCCCAGCATTTT. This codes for CASSSGDGNQPQHF.

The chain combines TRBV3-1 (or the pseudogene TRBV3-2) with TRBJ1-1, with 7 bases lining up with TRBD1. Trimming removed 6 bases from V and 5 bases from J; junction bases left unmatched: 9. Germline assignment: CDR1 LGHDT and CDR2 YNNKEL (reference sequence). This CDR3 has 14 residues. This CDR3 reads CASRSQGGPTEAFF. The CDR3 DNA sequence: TGTGCCAGCAGGTCGCAGGGGGGCCCTACTGAAGCTTTCTTT.

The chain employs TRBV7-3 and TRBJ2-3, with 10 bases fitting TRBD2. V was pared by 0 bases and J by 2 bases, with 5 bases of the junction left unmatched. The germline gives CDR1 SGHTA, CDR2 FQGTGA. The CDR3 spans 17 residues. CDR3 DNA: TGTGCCAGCAGCTTAACAGCGGGAGGGGGACCCACAGATACGCAGTATTTT. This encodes CASSLTAGGGPTDTQYF.

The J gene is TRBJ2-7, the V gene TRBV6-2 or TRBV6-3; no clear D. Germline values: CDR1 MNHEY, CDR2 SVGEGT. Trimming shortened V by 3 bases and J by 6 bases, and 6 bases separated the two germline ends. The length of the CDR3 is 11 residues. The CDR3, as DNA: TGTGCCAGCAGTTATGGCCCCGAGCAGTACTTC. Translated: CASSYGPEQYF.

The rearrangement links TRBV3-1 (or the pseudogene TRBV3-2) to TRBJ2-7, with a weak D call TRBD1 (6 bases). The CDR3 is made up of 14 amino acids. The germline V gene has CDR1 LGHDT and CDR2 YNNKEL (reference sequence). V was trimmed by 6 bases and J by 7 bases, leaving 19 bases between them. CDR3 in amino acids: CASRNRDTEFEQYF. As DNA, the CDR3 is TGTGCCAGCAGAAACCGGGACACTGAATTTGAGCAGTACTTC.

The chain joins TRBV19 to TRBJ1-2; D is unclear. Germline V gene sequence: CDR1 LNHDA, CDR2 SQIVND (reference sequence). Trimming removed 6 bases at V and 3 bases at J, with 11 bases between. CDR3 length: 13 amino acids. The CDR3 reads CASRTLGDYGYTF. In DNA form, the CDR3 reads TGTGCCAGTAGGACGCTCGGGGACTATGGCTACACCTTC.